The 13 T cell receptor beta chains listed next were all sequenced from one sample in a study of blood T cells in healthy people across ages. It was with a sample-barcoded 5' primer and a J-beta primer mix that a second PCR of about 6 to 12 cycles was run. TCRdb reanalysed the 5' RACE reads using MiXCR and keeps one entry per CDR3 protein. The sample comprises hundreds of thousands of distinct CDR3 sequences, 45% to 50% of which are singletons, and roughly 34% rests with the top ten. Sequences were obtained from blood. Receptors originate from a woman aged 60-70 years in good health.

This clonotype was seen many times. The chain carries TRBV20-1 and TRBJ2-1; TRBD2 agrees at 8 bases. In germline, CDR1 is DFQATT, CDR2 SNEGSKA (reference sequence). The CDR3 sequence is 15 residues long. V lost 6 bases to trimming and J lost 2 bases; unmatched junction nucleotides: 9. The CDR3, as DNA: TGCAGTGCAAAGCTAGCGGGTGGGACCTACAATGAGCAGTTCTTC. Translating it yields CSAKLAGGTYNEQFF.

CDR3 DNA: TGTGCCACCAGCGATTCTTATAGGGGGCGCTATGGCTACACCTTC. It encodes CATSDSYRGRYGYTF. The V and J genes are TRBV15 and TRBJ1-2; the match to TRBD1 covers 7 bases. The CDR3 sequence is 15 residues long. Germline V lookup: CDR1 LNHNV, CDR2 YYDKDF (reference sequence). The V and J ends lost 5 bases and 4 bases, in that order; junction bases with no gene match: 10.

This clonotype was seen at least ten times. The chain has TRBV9 and TRBJ1-1, with D possibly TRBD1 on 6 matching bases. V was trimmed by 2 bases and J by 1 base, leaving 9 bases between them. This CDR3 spans 14 amino acids. Germline V gene sequence: CDR1 SGDLS, CDR2 YYNGEE. DNA of the CDR3: TGTGCCAGCAGCGTTACGACAGGGAACACTGAAGCTTTCTTT. Amino acids: CASSVTTGNTEAFF.

The chain recombines TRBV28 with TRBJ1-4, with D possibly being TRBD1 (5 bases). The germline V and J ends were trimmed by 2 bases and 8 bases, with 15 bases remaining between them. This CDR3 is built from 15 residues. The germline CDR1 and CDR2 sequences are MDHEN and SYDVKM. The CDR3 region is CASSLQSGMLEKLFF. CDR3 nucleotide sequence: TGTGCCAGCAGTTTACAGTCAGGGATGTTAGAAAAACTGTTTTTT.

V gene TRBV5-1 combines with J gene TRBJ2-7; D might be TRBD1 or TRBD2, each matching 5 bases. CDR1 SGHRS and CDR2 YFSETQ come from the germline V gene. V was shortened by 0 bases and J by 7 bases, with 17 bases between the two germline ends. The CDR3 sequence is 15 residues long. CDR3: CASSLGGETYNEQYF. The CDR3 DNA reads TGCGCCAGCAGCTTGGGAGGGGAGACATACAATGAGCAGTACTTC. The full variable domain, with the rest looked up from reference TRBV5-1 and TRBJ2-7, is KAGVTQTPRYLIKTRGQQVTLSCSPISGHRSVSWYQQTPGQGLQFLFEYFSETQRNKGNFPGRFSGRQFSNSRSEMNVSTLELGDSALYLCASSLGGETYNEQYFGPGTRLTVT.

The rearrangement joins TRBV12-1 to TRBJ2-1. The end of the DNA is better explained by TRBJ2-7, so the J call may be wrong. TRBV12-1 is classified as a pseudogene. The CDR3 has 13 residues. The CDR3 reads CASSCGTYNEQYF. CDR3 bases: TGTGCCAGCAGCTGTGGGACCTACAATGAGCAGTACTTC.

This clonotype was picked up a small number of times. V usage is TRBV4-1 and J usage is TRBJ2-1, with D perhaps being TRBD1 or TRBD2 (6 bases each). Germline V gene sequence: CDR1 MGHRA, CDR2 YSYEKL. The CDR3 consists of 17 residues. The V end was cut by 3 bases, the J end by 7 bases, with 22 bases between. CDR3 sequence (DNA): TGCGCCAGCAGCCAGGGCGGGGACACCCAAAGGATGAATGAGCAGTTCTTC. Residues: CASSQGGDTQRMNEQFF.

This chain joins TRBV18 and TRBJ2-6; D possibly corresponds to TRBD1 (5 bases). CDR3 length: 18 residues. The germline V gene has CDR1 KGHSH and CDR2 LQKENI. With 3 bases removed from V and 1 base from J, the gap between germline ends came to 16 bases. DNA for the CDR3: TGTGCCAGCTCACCCATCACCCCAACAGGTTCTGGGGCCAACGTCCTGACTTTC. Its translation: CASSPITPTGSGANVLTF.

This chain uses TRBV18 with TRBJ2-5; 13 nucleotides agree with TRBD2. Trimming at V came to 2 bases and at J to 11 bases, leaving 17 bases not matched to a gene. The CDR3 runs 18 residues. In germline, CDR1 is KGHSH, CDR2 LQKENI. The CDR3 spells CASSPFTSGRAAYNEQYF. The DNA of the CDR3 is TGTGCCAGCTCACCATTTACTAGCGGGAGGGCCGCCTACAATGAGCAGTACTTC.

This chain connects TRBV11-2 to TRBJ2-3; D is unresolved. The germline CDR1 and CDR2 sequences are SGHAT and FQNNGV. CDR3 length: 14 amino acids. V was pared by 5 bases and J by 0 bases, with 9 bases between. This CDR3 reads CASSTLGSTDTQYF. The DNA of the CDR3 is TGTGCCAGCAGCACCCTAGGCAGCACAGATACGCAGTATTTT.

The rearrangement joins TRBV20-1 to TRBJ2-7; D uncertain. Germline CDR1 is DFQATT and CDR2 is SNEGSKA (reference sequence). Trimming removed 3 bases at V and 1 base at J, with 7 bases between. The CDR3 loop spans 12 amino acids. CDR3 protein: CSASPDSYEQYF. The CDR3 DNA reads as TGCAGTGCTAGTCCTGATTCCTACGAGCAGTACTTC.

This clonotype was observed a handful of times. V gene TRBV12-3 or TRBV12-4 combines with J gene TRBJ2-1, with 8 positions matching TRBD2. The CDR3 spans 14 residues. V dropped 7 bases and J dropped 6; count of bases not matched to a gene: 8. The CDR3 reads CASTSGTRTNEQFF. CDR3 in DNA: TGTGCCAGCACCTCCGGGACTAGGACCAATGAGCAGTTCTTC.

The chain links TRBV20-1 to TRBJ2-1; 10 bases match TRBD2. This CDR3 region has 15 residues. Germline V gene lookup returns CDR1 DFQATT and CDR2 SNEGSKA (reference sequence). J gave up 8 bases and V 6 bases, and 13 bases lay outside the gene matches. The CDR3 reads CSASGLANALDEQFF. CDR3 nucleotides: TGCAGTGCGTCGGGACTAGCGAATGCTCTGGATGAGCAGTTCTTC.